This T cell receptor beta chain was sequenced for a study of post-analysis software for immune sequencing data. Study conclusions and caveats: Controls had lower frequencies than patients of about 5 TRBV segments, which included TRBV5-6, TRBV5-1 and TRBV20-1.

Researchers reported that TCR beta cDNA libraries carried unique molecular identifiers. A single record per CDR3 protein comes from TCRdb applying MiXCR to the PCR reads. In the table there are about 820,000 distinct CDR3 sequences, approximately 53% of which are singletons. V was pared by 5 bases and J by 2 bases, with 11 bases between. In germline, CDR1 is MNHEY, CDR2 SVGAGI. This CDR3 region has 14 residues. This clonotype has a handful of counts. Its specificity is unknown. This chain links TRBV6-5 with TRBJ2-3; maybe TRBD1 (5 bases). The source material was blood. The clonotype comes from a girl aged 10 to 17 with multiple sclerosis. This chain's CDR3 is CASSLGRFTDTQYF. CDR3 sequence (DNA): TGTGCCAGCAGTCTGGGGCGTTTCACAGATACGCAGTATTTT.